Below, 30 T cell receptor beta chains from the same sample are listed, as sequenced in a study of shared clonotypes between healthy human individuals. Here immunoSEQ multiplex PCR was the method, and the copy in TCRdb shows in-frame clones only, minus some. The sample has hundreds of thousands of clones; 77% are singletons. Sequencing was performed on PBMCs. Receptors originate from a woman aged 40 to 49 in good health. Some clones in this sample may be carry-over from other donors' samples.

V and J are TRBV6-6 and TRBJ1-3; maybe TRBD1 (5 bases). Trimming pared 5 bases from V and 0 bases from J, leaving 14 bases between. Germline V CDR1 and CDR2: MNHNY, SVGAGI (reference sequence). CDR3 size: 16 residues. This chain's CDR3 is CASSTPTGFSGNTIYF. The CDR3 nucleotides are TGTGCCAGCAGTACCCCTACAGGATTCTCTGGAAACACCATATATTTT.

The CDR3 DNA follows: TGCAGCGTTGGTTGGACGGGGAACACTGAAGCTTTCTTT. Protein: CSVGWTGNTEAFF. The rearrangement uses TRBV29-1 and TRBJ1-1; no firm D call. Germline CDR1 SQVTM, CDR2 ANQGSEA. There are 13 residues in the CDR3. V was pared by 4 bases and J by 1 base, with 10 bases between. The entire variable domain, with the rest obtained from reference TRBV29-1 and TRBJ1-1, is as follows: SAVISQKPSRDICQRGTSLTIQCQVDSQVTMMFWYRQQPGQSLTLIATANQGSEATYESGFVIDKFPISRPNLTFSTLTVSNMSPEDSSIYLCSVGWTGNTEAFFGQGTRLTVV.

This clone was observed a few times. The chain employs TRBV4-1 and TRBJ2-1; 7 nucleotides align to TRBD1. Germline values: CDR1 MGHRA, CDR2 YSYEKL. The CDR3 spans 17 residues. Unmatched junction bases numbered 18, after V lost 4 bases and J lost 9 bases. The CDR3 loop reads CASSRLYRDSTIFEQFF. The CDR3 region has the DNA TGCGCCAGCAGCCGCCTCTACCGGGACAGTACTATCTTTGAGCAGTTCTTC.

This clone was observed at least ten times. The chain couples TRBV21-1 to TRBJ2-3; the D call of TRBD2 is as the table states it, not checked on the DNA. TRBV21-1 counts as a pseudogene. This CDR3 spans 16 amino acids. CDR3 DNA sequence: TGTGCCAGCAGCAAAGGTACCCGGGGATCCACAGATACGCAGTATTTT. It yields the protein CASSKGTRGSTDTQYF.

This chain connects TRBV2 to TRBJ2-7, with TRBD1 identical over 11 bases. The CDR3 length is 14 residues. Germline V gene sequence: CDR1 SNHLY, CDR2 FYNNEI. Losses at the gene ends were 4 bases for V and 3 bases for J; bases not matched to a gene: 2. CDR3 loop: CASSVGTGGYEQYF. The DNA for the CDR3 is TGTGCCAGCAGTGTAGGGACAGGGGGCTACGAGCAGTACTTC.

With respect to this clone: A far larger clone is off by one base, so a read error is likely. Other nucleotide sequences from this sample produce the same CDR3. V is TRBV4-1 and J is TRBJ1-2; a possible D gene is TRBD1 (5 bases). The length of the CDR3 is 13 residues. Germline CDR1 reads MGHRA; CDR2 reads YSYEKL. V gave up 0 bases and J gave up 7 bases, with 9 bases separating them. Here the CDR3 DNA reads TGCGCCAGCAGCCAAGAAGTTGGGGGTGGCTACACCTTC. Its protein is CASSQEVGGGYTF.

As for this clone: A read error likely explains this, since a far larger clone differs by one base. The genes are TRBV5-1 and TRBJ2-5, with unresolved D. The germline gives CDR1 SGHRS, CDR2 YFSETQ. The CDR3 consists of 14 residues. The CDR3 DNA follows: TGCGCCAGCAGCCCTCTCCTCCCCTCTGAGACCCAGCACTTC. Translated, it gives CASSPLLPSETQHF.

The gene calls are TRBV4-3 and TRBJ2-3; tentative D call: TRBD2 (6 bases). CDR3 length: 15 residues. The ends were cut back, 0 bases at V and 3 bases at J, with 10 bases in the middle. Per the germline V gene, CDR1 is LGHNA and CDR2 is YSLEER. CDR3 nucleotides: TGCGCCAGCAGCCAAGATTACGGGACTACAGATACGCAGTATTTT. Encoded protein: CASSQDYGTTDTQYF.

In DNA, the CDR3 is TGTGCCAGCAGCTTGATGAGGGCCCAAGAGACCCAGTACTTC. It specifies CASSLMRAQETQYF. V and J are TRBV7-2 and TRBJ2-5; D may be TRBD2 (5 bases). Germline V gene sequence: CDR1 SGHTA, CDR2 FQGNSA. The CDR3 is 14 amino acids. V gave up 3 bases and J gave up 1 base, with 9 bases separating them.

The rearrangement uses TRBV7-9 and TRBJ2-2; D is undetermined. V was trimmed by 5 bases and J by 1 base, leaving 11 bases between them. The CDR3 sequence is 15 residues long. The V gene's germline CDR1 is SEHNR and CDR2 FQNEAQ (reference sequence). The CDR3 DNA sequence: TGTGCCAGCAGCCCCGTGAGGCGGAACACCGGGGAGCTGTTTTTT. Its translation is CASSPVRRNTGELFF.

The genes are TRBV28 and TRBJ2-2; D is unresolved. V lost 6 bases and J lost 4, with 6 bases in between. Germline V CDR1 and CDR2: MDHEN, SYDVKM. The CDR3 is 12 residues long. This CDR3 is CASRLGTGELFF. The CDR3, as DNA: TGTGCCAGCAGACTCGGCACCGGGGAGCTGTTTTTT.

V gene TRBV2 combines with J gene TRBJ2-2; D gene uncertain. The germline gives CDR1 SNHLY, CDR2 FYNNEI. V lost 0 bases and J lost 6, with 5 bases in between. CDR3 length: 13 residues. Here the CDR3 reads CASSEAGPGELFF. The CDR3 DNA sequence: TGTGCCAGCAGTGAAGCGGGCCCCGGGGAGCTGTTTTTT.

The rearrangement uses TRBV5-1 and TRBJ2-7; D is uncertain. The CDR3 totals 15 residues. CDR1 and CDR2 (germline): SGHRS, YFSETQ. Trimming took 0 bases from V and 1 from J, leaving 11 bases between them. CDR3 amino acids: CASSLGGIGSYEQYF. The CDR3 nucleotides are TGCGCCAGCAGCTTGGGGGGAATTGGGTCCTACGAGCAGTACTTC. Complete variable domain (other parts from reference TRBV5-1 and TRBJ2-7): KAGVTQTPRYLIKTRGQQVTLSCSPISGHRSVSWYQQTPGQGLQFLFEYFSETQRNKGNFPGRFSGRQFSNSRSEMNVSTLELGDSALYLCASSLGGIGSYEQYFGPGTRLTVT.

This clone was counted a few times. Possible read error: a much larger clone is one base away. The V call is TRBV27, the J call TRBJ2-2, with a possible D match to TRBD1 (6 bases). Germline V gene sequence: CDR1 MNHEY, CDR2 SMNVEV (reference sequence). Trimming left V 7 bases short and J 3 bases short, with 18 bases between. The CDR3 extends over 16 amino acids. DNA of the CDR3: TGTGCCAGCACGGCAAGTCACAGGGTACACACCGGGGAGCTGTTTTTT. It is translated as CASTASHRVHTGELFF.

The DNA of the CDR3 is TGTGCCAGCAGCTTTGGGACTAGCGGGGATACAGATACGCAGTATTTT. Its protein product is CASSFGTSGDTDTQYF. This chain joins TRBV5-4 and TRBJ2-3, with 13 bases aligning to TRBD2. CDR3 size: 16 residues. From germline, CDR1 is SGHNT and CDR2 YYREEE (reference sequence). Trimming at V came to 2 bases and at J to 3 bases, leaving 3 bases not matched to a gene.

The chain links TRBV5-1 to TRBJ2-5; D is ambiguous. V lost 0 bases and J 1 base, leaving 13 bases between the germline ends. CDR1 is SGHRS, CDR2 YFSETQ, per germline. This CDR3 is built from 16 residues. CDR3 protein: CASSLAFRRAQETQYF. CDR3 DNA: TGCGCCAGCAGCTTGGCGTTCAGACGGGCCCAAGAGACCCAGTACTTC.

There are a few counts of this clone. The rearrangement links TRBV5-8 to TRBJ1-3; no clear D gene. The CDR3 has 14 residues. Germline-derived CDR1 and CDR2 are SGHTS and YDEGEE. Deletions cut 3 bases from V and 0 bases from J, with 7 bases between. This chain's CDR3 is CASSSRLSGNTIYF. The CDR3 DNA is TGTGCCAGCAGCTCCCGCCTCTCTGGAAACACCATATATTTT.

The chain joins TRBV11-2 to TRBJ2-1; TRBD2 aligns across 7 bases. V lost 5 bases to trimming and J lost 5 bases; unmatched junction nucleotides: 9. Germline V gives CDR1 SGHAT, CDR2 FQNNGV. There are 15 residues in the CDR3. The CDR3 loop is CASSQGGWRNNEQFF. CDR3 bases: TGTGCCAGCAGCCAGGGAGGGTGGCGAAACAATGAGCAGTTCTTC.

This clone was seen a few times. The chain combines TRBV4-2 with TRBJ1-2; the D is unclear. CDR1 and CDR2 (germline): LGHNA, YNFKEQ. V was clipped by 4 bases and J by 4 bases, with 7 bases between them. The CDR3 consists of 12 residues. CDR3 sequence (DNA): TGTGCCAGCAGCCCGGACGGCTATGGCTACACCTTC. Protein sequence: CASSPDGYGYTF.

A few counts support this clone. One end of the junction fails to match germline, which may point to a read error. The rearrangement links TRBV18 to TRBJ2-7; 11 positions match TRBD2. Germline V gene data show CDR1 as KGHSH and CDR2 as LQKENI. CDR3 length: 16 residues. The CDR3 protein is CASSPRLAGGLSEQYF. The CDR3 DNA follows: TGTGCCAGCTCGCCACGCCTAGCGGGAGGCCTCTCCGAGCAGTACTTC.

The chain employs TRBV2 and TRBJ2-1; D ambiguous. From germline, CDR1 is SNHLY and CDR2 FYNNEI. V was clipped by 7 bases and J by 3 bases, with 4 bases between them. This CDR3 is 11 amino acids long. CDR3 loop: CASMDYNEQFF. The CDR3 DNA sequence: TGTGCCAGCATGGACTACAATGAGCAGTTCTTC.

The CDR3 DNA follows: TGTGCCAGCGCCCGTCGCCATGAAAAACTGTTTTTT. Translation: CASARRHEKLFF. The V gene is TRBV18, the J gene TRBJ1-4; D is uncertain. This CDR3 is built from 12 residues. V lost 8 bases and J lost 6, with 10 bases in between. Germline values: CDR1 KGHSH, CDR2 LQKENI.

The gene calls are TRBV28 and TRBJ2-7, with D perhaps matching TRBD1 or TRBD2 (6 bases each). The CDR3 has 16 residues. Germline V CDR1 and CDR2: MDHEN, SYDVKM. V was clipped by 4 bases and J by 6 bases, with 22 bases between them. The CDR3 region has the DNA TGTGCCAGCAGTTATGCCGGGACTCCCAGGGGTGCCGAGCAGTACTTC. This encodes CASSYAGTPRGAEQYF.

This clone has a handful of counts. V usage is TRBV7-2 and J usage is TRBJ1-1, with D perhaps matching TRBD1 (5 bases). Germline CDR1 and CDR2: SGHTA and FQGNSA. V was trimmed by 4 bases and J by 0 bases, leaving 12 bases between them. The CDR3 is 15 residues long. The CDR3 sequence is CASSSIDSMNTEAFF. The CDR3 DNA follows: TGTGCCAGCAGCTCTATCGACAGCATGAACACTGAAGCTTTCTTT.

The genes are TRBV21-1 and TRBJ2-2; TRBD1 was called by the table and not checked on the DNA. TRBV21-1 is a known pseudogene. The CDR3 extends over 17 amino acids. The CDR3 reads CASSPRQGAPNTGELFF. The CDR3 DNA follows: TGTGCCAGCAGCCCCAGACAGGGGGCACCCAACACCGGGGAGCTGTTTTTT.

Ten or more counts support this clone. The identical CDR3 is also encoded by other nucleotide sequences in the sample. CDR3 loop: CSVEDEGRAGGYTF. The CDR3 DNA is TGCAGCGTTGAAGATGAGGGCAGGGCAGGCGGCTACACCTTC. This rearrangement joins TRBV29-1 to TRBJ1-2; D perhaps matches TRBD1 (5 bases). Trimming removed 0 bases at V and 8 bases at J, with 16 bases between. This CDR3 spans 14 amino acids. Germline CDR1 is SQVTM and CDR2 is ANQGSEA.

A few counts support this clone. The genes are TRBV5-1 and TRBJ2-2, with 9 bases fitting TRBD2. The CDR3 covers 16 residues. The germline CDR1 and CDR2 sequences are SGHRS and YFSETQ. The V segment lost 3 bases and the J segment 3 bases; nucleotides outside the gene matches: 6. CDR3: CASSWPGLAYTGELFF. The CDR3 DNA reads as TGCGCCAGCAGCTGGCCGGGACTAGCATACACCGGGGAGCTGTTTTTT. Full variable domain (remainder filled in from reference TRBV5-1 and TRBJ2-2): KAGVTQTPRYLIKTRGQQVTLSCSPISGHRSVSWYQQTPGQGLQFLFEYFSETQRNKGNFPGRFSGRQFSNSRSEMNVSTLELGDSALYLCASSWPGLAYTGELFFGEGSRLTVL.

This clone has only one observation. The CDR3 is CASSFLNEKLFF. CDR3 DNA: TGTGCCAGCAGCTTCCTTAATGAAAAACTGTTTTTT. This rearrangement joins TRBV5-5 to TRBJ1-4; D remains ambiguous. The CDR3 extends over 12 amino acids. In germline, CDR1 is SGHKS, CDR2 YYEKEE (reference sequence). The V end lost 2 bases, the J end lost 4 bases, and 3 bases lay between the germline ends.

The chain recombines TRBV5-4 with TRBJ2-7; D possibly corresponds to TRBD2 (6 bases). Trimming stripped 7 bases from V and 5 bases from J, with 16 bases between. Germline V gene data show CDR1 as SGHNT and CDR2 as YYREEE (reference sequence). The CDR3 has 13 residues. CDR3 loop: CASGQEGFDEQYF. Here the CDR3 DNA reads TGTGCCAGCGGCCAGGAGGGATTCGACGAGCAGTACTTC.

This rearrangement joins TRBV20-1 to TRBJ2-7; D unresolved. This CDR3 has 10 amino acids. The germline V and J ends were trimmed by 3 bases and 5 bases, with 5 bases remaining between them. CDR1 DFQATT and CDR2 SNEGSKA come from the germline V gene (reference sequence). In nucleotides, the CDR3 is TGCAGTGCTAGTCACCACGAGCAGTACTTC. This codes for CSASHHEQYF.